This TCR beta chain was captured in a study of blood T cell repertoires in COVID-19. Study-wide background: Collection of acute and convalescent COVID-19 samples took place in the United States, Italy and Spain. T cells, B-cell-depleted T cells, or PBMCs supplied cDNA or gDNA.

CDR1 and CDR2 from the germline V gene are MDHEN and SYDVKM. V was trimmed by 5 bases and J by 5 bases, leaving 15 bases between them. The CDR3 has 14 residues. Original analysis: The assay estimated nucleated cells by amplifying reference gene primers. Sequencing was performed with immunoSEQ multiplex PCR; in TCRdb, only in-frame clones are kept and a portion is missing. The DNA gave D and trimming, while V, J and clone size come from that table. The sample records about 47,000 clones, nearly 90% being singletons. The source is an elderly man with active or convalescent COVID-19. This rearrangement joins TRBV28 to TRBJ2-5; D might be TRBD1 (6 bases). Sequencing was performed on peripheral blood. The CDR3: CASSPGHLEETQYF. In DNA, the CDR3 is TGTGCCAGCAGTCCGGGACACCTGGAGGAGACCCAGTACTTC.